A selection of T cell receptor beta chains follows, all from one sample in a study of cytomegalovirus exposure and HLA in healthy donors. Produced via immunoSEQ multiplex PCR; TCRdb's table is partial and in-frame only. The sample yields some 140,000 clones, over 70% seen once. Sequencing used PBMCs. These receptors originate from a woman under 30 in good health and CMV-seronegative. Both conserved end residues are part of each CDR3. D genes are given only for firm matches. Only some rows state a clone size, as once, few, many or a class for expanded clones.

V	length	D	J	size	CDR3	DNA
TRBV30	13	NA	TRBJ2-7	NA	CAWNSGGTYEQYF	TGTGCCTGGAACTCAGGGGGGACCTACGAGCAGTACTTC
TRBV7-9	13	NA	TRBJ1-2	NA	CASSRGQNYGYTF	TGTGCCAGCAGCCGAGGACAGAACTATGGCTACACCTTC
TRBV27	15	TRBD2	TRBJ2-7	NA	CASWKGGRATHEQYF	TGTGCCAGCTGGAAAGGCGGGAGGGCCACCCACGAGCAGTACTTC
TRBV29-1	12	TRBD1	TRBJ2-4	NA	CSVSRDSNIQYF	TGCAGCGTGTCCCGGGACAGTAACATTCAGTACTTC
TRBV6-5	14	NA	TRBJ2-5	NA	CASREQGGQETQYF	TGTGCCAGCAGGGAACAGGGAGGGCAAGAGACCCAGTACTTC
TRBV6-6	14	NA	TRBJ2-2	NA	CASSYSRGTGELFF	TGTGCCAGCAGTTACTCAAGGGGCACCGGGGAGCTGTTTTTT
TRBV10-2	17	TRBD2	TRBJ2-1	NA	CASRSVVAGGPNNEQFF	TGCGCCAGCAGGTCGGTGGTAGCGGGAGGCCCTAACAATGAGCAGTTCTTC
TRBV6-5	14	TRBD1	TRBJ1-5	NA	CASSRDRGLQPQHF	TGTGCCAGCAGTAGGGACAGGGGCCTTCAGCCCCAGCATTTT
TRBV29-1	13	NA	TRBJ1-1	NA	CSVARTRLEGAFF	TGCAGCGTTGCGCGGACAAGGCTTGAAGGGGCTTTCTTT
TRBV11-3	13	TRBD2	TRBJ2-1	NA	CASSLGGRDEQFF	TGTGCCAGCAGCTTGGGGGGGAGGGATGAGCAGTTCTTC
TRBV2	14	TRBD1	TRBJ2-5	NA	CASSGDRRKETQYF	TGTGCCAGCAGTGGGGACAGGCGAAAAGAGACCCAGTACTTC
TRBV30	12	NA	TRBJ1-3	once	CAWTTSGNTIYF	TGTGCCTGGACTACCTCTGGAAACACCATATATTTT
TRBV5-1	16	TRBD1	TRBJ2-7	NA	CASSLETGGISYEQYF	TGCGCCAGCAGCTTGGAAACAGGGGGTATCTCCTACGAGCAGTACTTC
TRBV5-4	15	TRBD1	TRBJ2-1	NA	CASSSGGLRPNEQFF	TGTGCCAGCAGCTCAGGGGGCCTCCGTCCCAATGAGCAGTTCTTC
TRBV5-4	15	NA	TRBJ1-1	NA	CASSFDPGSNTEAFF	TGTGCCAGCAGCTTCGATCCGGGATCGAACACTGAAGCTTTCTTT
TRBV4-2	15	NA	TRBJ1-4	NA	CASSQDRQSNEKLFF	TGTGCCAGCAGCCAAGATCGACAGTCCAATGAAAAACTGTTTTTT
TRBV27	13	NA	TRBJ2-7	NA	CASSFRVTNEQYF	TGTGCCAGCAGTTTCAGGGTTACTAACGAGCAGTACTTC
TRBV29-1	14	NA	TRBJ2-1	NA	CSGITRRVYNEQFF	TGCAGCGGAATTACTCGGCGGGTCTACAATGAGCAGTTCTTC
TRBV6-5	13	TRBD2	TRBJ2-1	once	CASGASGRQEQFF	TGTGCCAGCGGGGCTAGCGGGAGGCAAGAGCAGTTCTTC
TRBV5-6	14	TRBD1	TRBJ1-2	NA	CASSLVVDRGSYTF	TGTGCCAGCAGCTTGGTCGTTGACAGGGGGAGCTACACCTTC
TRBV29-1	17	TRBD1	TRBJ2-7	NA	CSVSFGTGGQGANEQYF	TGCAGCGTTTCGTTCGGGACAGGGGGACAGGGGGCGAACGAGCAGTACTTC
TRBV19	18	TRBD1	TRBJ1-1	NA	CASIPAQDRGYSGTEAFF	TGTGCCAGTATTCCAGCCCAGGACAGGGGGTACAGTGGCACTGAAGCTTTCTTT
TRBV19	12	TRBD2	TRBJ2-3	NA	CASSASGRLQYF	TGTGCCAGTAGCGCTAGCGGGAGGTTGCAGTATTTT
TRBV5-4	13	NA	TRBJ2-1	few	CASSHSVEGEQFF	TGTGCCAGCAGCCACTCGGTAGAGGGTGAGCAGTTCTTC
TRBV5-4	14	TRBD2	TRBJ2-7	NA	CASSVSGTTYEQYF	TGTGCCAGCAGCGTTAGCGGGACTACCTACGAGCAGTACTTC
TRBV5-8	13	NA	TRBJ2-5	NA	CASSLPNGETQYF	TGTGCCAGCAGCCTACCAAACGGGGAGACCCAGTACTTC
TRBV15	16	TRBD2	TRBJ2-7	NA	CATSGASQSGVVEQYF	TGTGCCACCAGCGGGGCTAGCCAAAGCGGGGTGGTCGAGCAGTACTTC
TRBV6-6	12	TRBD1	TRBJ1-1	NA	CASRQGVAEAFF	TGTGCCAGCAGACAGGGGGTCGCTGAAGCTTTCTTT
TRBV7-2	15	NA	TRBJ1-1	NA	CASSLEAGGNTEAFF	TGTGCCAGCAGCTTAGAGGCGGGGGGGAACACTGAAGCTTTCTTT
TRBV5-4	16	TRBD1	TRBJ2-5	NA	CASSLGPGQGEETQYF	TGTGCCAGCAGCTTGGGGCCGGGACAGGGGGAAGAGACCCAGTACTTC
TRBV28	13	NA	TRBJ2-7	NA	CASNRQATYEQYF	TGTGCCAGCAACCGGCAGGCCACCTACGAGCAGTACTTC
TRBV6-5	14	NA	TRBJ1-1	NA	CASSLEPRNTEAFF	TGTGCCAGCAGCCTCGAACCGAGGAACACTGAAGCTTTCTTT
TRBV30	13	NA	TRBJ1-3	NA	CAWSGGAGNTIYF	TGTGCCTGGAGTGGGGGCGCTGGAAACACCATATATTTT
TRBV7-9	11	NA	TRBJ2-7	NA	CASSQDREQYF	TGTGCCAGCAGTCAAGACAGGGAGCAGTACTTC
TRBV29-1	17	TRBD1	TRBJ2-1	NA	CSVEGSLTGTGSNEQFF	TGCAGCGTTGAAGGGAGCCTAACCGGGACAGGGTCCAATGAGCAGTTCTTC
TRBV6-5	15	NA	TRBJ2-1	few	CASSMTYGSLDEQFF	TGTGCCAGCAGTATGACTTACGGGAGTCTCGATGAGCAGTTCTTC
TRBV7-6	15	NA	TRBJ2-2	NA	CASSLGLAATGELFF	TGTGCCAGCAGCTTGGGACTGGCGGCTACCGGGGAGCTGTTTTTT
TRBV11-2	15	TRBD1	TRBJ2-7	once	CASSDRGQGAGEQYF	TGTGCCAGCAGCGACCGGGGACAGGGGGCAGGGGAGCAGTACTTC
TRBV6-6	13	TRBD1	TRBJ1-1	NA	CASSLQGATEAFF	TGTGCCAGCAGTTTACAGGGGGCCACTGAAGCTTTCTTT
TRBV4-1	16	TRBD2	TRBJ2-1	NA	CASSQSPSGTYNEQFF	TGCGCCAGCAGCCAATCCCCTAGCGGGACCTACAATGAGCAGTTCTTC
TRBV19	16	TRBD2	TRBJ2-3	NA	CASSISSGTTTDTQYF	TGTGCCAGTAGTATCAGCAGCGGGACTACCACAGATACGCAGTATTTT
TRBV19	15	NA	TRBJ1-5	NA	CASSPGGGGNQPQHF	TGTGCCAGTAGTCCGGGGGGTGGTGGCAATCAGCCCCAGCATTTT
TRBV5-1	15	TRBD1	TRBJ1-1	NA	CASSLADRAATEAFF	TGCGCCAGCAGCTTGGCGGACAGGGCAGCGACTGAAGCTTTCTTT
TRBV29-1	12	NA	TRBJ1-1	few	CSVLRANTEAFF	TGCAGCGTTCTCAGGGCCAACACTGAAGCTTTCTTT
TRBV5-5	14	NA	TRBJ2-7	NA	CASSFPGAVYEQYF	TGTGCCAGCAGCTTCCCAGGGGCTGTCTACGAGCAGTACTTC
TRBV5-4	17	NA	TRBJ2-6	NA	CASSSRGISEGANVLTF	TGTGCCAGCAGCTCCCGGGGTATCTCTGAGGGGGCCAACGTCCTGACTTTC
TRBV30	16	NA	TRBJ2-1	NA	CAWSVRRLGRDNEQFF	TGTGCCTGGAGTGTCAGGAGATTAGGTCGGGATAATGAGCAGTTCTTC
TRBV6-5	15	NA	TRBJ2-1	NA	CASRGQAGSYNEQFF	TGTGCCAGCAGGGGTCAAGCGGGCTCCTACAATGAGCAGTTCTTC
TRBV7-6	15	NA	TRBJ1-2	NA	CASSPRTVANYGYTF	TGTGCCAGCAGCCCCAGGACAGTAGCTAACTATGGCTACACCTTC
TRBV15	16	TRBD2	TRBJ2-2	few	CATGAPGLAVTGELFF	TGTGCCACCGGGGCCCCGGGACTAGCGGTCACCGGGGAGCTGTTTTTT
TRBV9	16	TRBD2	TRBJ2-1	once	CASSPPGTSAYNEQFF	TGTGCCAGCAGCCCCCCAGGGACTAGCGCTTACAATGAGCAGTTCTTC
TRBV29-1	13	NA	TRBJ1-5	NA	CSVELGQDQPQHF	TGCAGCGTTGAGTTGGGACAAGATCAGCCCCAGCATTTT
TRBV5-4	15	NA	TRBJ2-7	NA	CASSLEARDSYEQYF	TGTGCCAGCAGCTTAGAAGCGAGAGACTCCTACGAGCAGTACTTC
TRBV7-8	15	NA	TRBJ2-7	NA	CASSLGREITYEQYF	TGTGCCAGCAGCTTAGGCCGGGAGATAACCTACGAGCAGTACTTC
TRBV11-1	13	NA	TRBJ1-5	NA	CASSFSYNQPQHF	TGTGCCAGCAGCTTCAGTTACAATCAGCCCCAGCATTTT
TRBV7-8	16	TRBD2	TRBJ2-1	NA	CASSSFTGGEDNEQFF	TGTGCCAGCAGTTCTTTTACGGGAGGGGAGGACAATGAGCAGTTCTTC
TRBV27	14	NA	TRBJ2-7	NA	CASSLNEGSYEQYF	TGTGCCAGCAGTTTAAATGAGGGCTCCTACGAGCAGTACTTC